The TCR beta chain under discussion was sequenced for a study of cytomegalovirus exposure and HLA in healthy donors. Donors sampled were nominally healthy, though unrecorded immune exposures were likely. With regard to this clone: Its target is unknown.

Whole-study results and caveats: Cytomegalovirus association was assigned to over 150 TCR beta chains. Productive rates of about 87% or about 30% were seen for most TCR beta V segments in an earlier analysis. The authors later found HLA-associated TCR beta chains more clonally expanded than equally common others.

PCR amplification relied on 60 Vbeta primers (plus 13 Jbeta primers). Method: immunoSEQ multiplex PCR; TCRdb's copy keeps in-frame clones and lacks some. The sample carries approximately 170,000 clones, approximately 82% recorded once. The CDR3 is 15 amino acids. Trimming cost V 4 bases and J 2 bases; bases outside gene matches: 4. CDR1 MNHEY and CDR2 SMNVEV come from the germline V gene (reference sequence). The chain links TRBV27 to TRBJ2-3; 9 positions match TRBD2. The sequence was collected from a male donor in good health and CMV-seronegative. Sequencing was performed on PBMCs. CDR3 nucleotides: TGTGCCAGCAGTTCCCTAGCGGGGTACACAGATACGCAGTATTTT. Encoded protein: CASSSLAGYTDTQYF.